The clone carrying this TCR beta chain occurred a few times. The antigen is not known. This specimen comes from a study of T cells after yellow fever vaccination. Whole-study results and caveats: Clonotype sharing between CD4 and CD8 compartments was small. Once the booster was given, most primary-vaccination clones reappeared, at approximately 97% for CD4 and around 90% for CD8. Weaker overall, the secondary response nonetheless peaked faster (day 5 versus 15).

Generation of TCR cDNA used 5'RACE template switching (which added a universal primer site and UMIs). TCRdb processed the 5' RACE reads anew with MiXCR; each CDR3 protein has one entry. The data contain around 360,000 distinct CDR3 sequences, roughly 11% of them singletons. CDR3 size: 14 residues. The V gene end was trimmed by 6 bases and the J gene end by 1 base; junction bases not matched to a gene: 7. CDR1 DFQATT and CDR2 SNEGSKA come from the germline V gene (reference sequence). The rearrangement joins TRBV20-1 to TRBJ2-3, with TRBD2 matching 7 bases. This sample comprised PBMCs, obtained on the day of the first yellow fever vaccination. This receptor was identified in a man between 18 and 29 years old who received the YFV17D yellow fever vaccine. The CDR3 region has the DNA TGCAGTGCCGCGCTAGCGGCCCGCACAGATACGCAGTATTTT. Its translation is CSAALAARTDTQYF.